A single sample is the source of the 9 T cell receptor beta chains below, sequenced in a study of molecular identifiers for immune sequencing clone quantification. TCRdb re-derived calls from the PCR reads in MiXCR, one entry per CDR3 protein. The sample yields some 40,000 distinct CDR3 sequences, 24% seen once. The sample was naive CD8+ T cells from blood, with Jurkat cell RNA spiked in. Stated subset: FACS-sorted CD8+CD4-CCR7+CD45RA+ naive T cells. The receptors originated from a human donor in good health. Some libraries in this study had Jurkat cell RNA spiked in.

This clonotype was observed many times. Here the CDR3 DNA reads TGTGCCAGCAGTTTTCGGGGAGACAGGGCCTACGAGCAGTACTTC. Translation: CASSFRGDRAYEQYF. The chain uses TRBV28 and TRBJ2-7, with 7 bases fitting TRBD1. There are 15 residues in the CDR3. Germline V gene data show CDR1 as MDHEN and CDR2 as SYDVKM. Trimming at V came to 3 bases and at J to 2 bases, leaving 7 bases not matched to a gene.

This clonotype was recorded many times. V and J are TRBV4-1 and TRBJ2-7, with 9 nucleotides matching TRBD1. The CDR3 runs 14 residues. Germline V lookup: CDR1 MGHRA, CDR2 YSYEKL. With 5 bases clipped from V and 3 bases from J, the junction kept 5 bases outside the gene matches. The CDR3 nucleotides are TGCGCCAGCAGCAGGGGACAGGGAGTCTACGAGCAGTACTTC. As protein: CASSRGQGVYEQYF.

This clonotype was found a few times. The DNA of the CDR3 is TGTGCCAGCAGTGAAGACGAAGCGGGGGGGTCAACCTACGAGCAGTACTTC. Its translation: CASSEDEAGGSTYEQYF. This chain uses TRBV6-1 with TRBJ2-7; 10 nucleotides agree with TRBD2. This CDR3 has 17 residues. The junction had 8 bases not matched to a gene; V was cut back by 1 base and J by 2 bases. From germline, CDR1 is MNHNS and CDR2 SASEGT.

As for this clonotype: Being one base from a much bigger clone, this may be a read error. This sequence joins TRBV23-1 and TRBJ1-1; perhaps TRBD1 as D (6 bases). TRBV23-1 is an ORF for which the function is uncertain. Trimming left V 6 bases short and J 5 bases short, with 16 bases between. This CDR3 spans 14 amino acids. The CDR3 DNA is TGCGCCAGCAGCCCCGAGAAAGGGGGGACTGAAGCTTTCTTT. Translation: CASSPEKGGTEAFF.

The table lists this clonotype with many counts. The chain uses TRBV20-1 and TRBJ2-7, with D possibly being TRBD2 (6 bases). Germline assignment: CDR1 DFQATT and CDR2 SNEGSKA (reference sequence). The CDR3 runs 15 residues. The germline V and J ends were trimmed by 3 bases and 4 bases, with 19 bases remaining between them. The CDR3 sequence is CSARGLAGSIYEQYF. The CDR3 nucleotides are TGCAGTGCTAGGGGACTGGCCGGGAGTATATACGAGCAGTACTTC.

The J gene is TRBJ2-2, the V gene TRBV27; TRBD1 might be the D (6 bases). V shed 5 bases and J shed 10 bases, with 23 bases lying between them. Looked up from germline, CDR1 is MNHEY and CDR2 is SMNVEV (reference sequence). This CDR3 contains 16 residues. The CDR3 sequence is CASSPGVEFTLTELFF. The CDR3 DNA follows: TGTGCCAGCAGTCCAGGGGTGGAGTTTACATTAACGGAGCTGTTTTTT.

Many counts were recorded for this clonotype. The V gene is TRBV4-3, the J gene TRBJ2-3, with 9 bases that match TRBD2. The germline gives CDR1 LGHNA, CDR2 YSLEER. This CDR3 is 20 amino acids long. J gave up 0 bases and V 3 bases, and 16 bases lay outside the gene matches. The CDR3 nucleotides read TGCGCCAGCAGCCACCTGGGGCCAGCAGCGGGGGGCGCGAGCACAGATACGCAGTATTTT. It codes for CASSHLGPAAGGASTDTQYF.

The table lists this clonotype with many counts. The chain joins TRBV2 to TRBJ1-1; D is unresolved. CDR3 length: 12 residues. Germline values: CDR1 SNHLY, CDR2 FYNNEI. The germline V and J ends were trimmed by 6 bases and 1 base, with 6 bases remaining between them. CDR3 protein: CASSFSNTEAFF. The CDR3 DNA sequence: TGTGCCAGCAGCTTTTCGAACACTGAAGCTTTCTTT. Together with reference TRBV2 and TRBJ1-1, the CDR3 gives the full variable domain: EPEVTQTPSHQVTQMGQEVILRCVPISNHLYFYWYRQILGQKVEFLVSFYNNEISEKSEIFDDQFSVERPDGSNFTLKIRSTKLEDSAMYFCASSFSNTEAFFGQGTRLTVV.

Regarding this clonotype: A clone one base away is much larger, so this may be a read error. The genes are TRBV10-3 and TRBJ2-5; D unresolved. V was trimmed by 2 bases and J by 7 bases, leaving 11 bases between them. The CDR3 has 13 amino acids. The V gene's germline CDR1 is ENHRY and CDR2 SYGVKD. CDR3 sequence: CAISEPEKATQYF. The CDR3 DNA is TGTGCCATCAGTGAGCCCGAAAAAGCGACCCAGTACTTC.